The rows below give T cell receptor beta chains drawn from one sample of a study of early T cells in non-severe SARS-CoV-2 infection. TCRdb ran MiXCR on the 5' RACE reads and lists one entry per CDR3 protein. The table lists tens of thousands of distinct CDR3 sequences, about 6% of them singletons. The material was whole blood, obtained at baseline. These receptors came from an adult who was a healthcare worker with PCR-confirmed SARS-CoV-2 infection or an uninfected control (not recorded which). CDR3s include the opening cysteine and the closing phenylalanine or tryptophan. Each record gives: D gene, CDR3 length, clone size, V gene, J gene, CDR3 protein, CDR3 DNA. A D gene is named only where the DNA matches it firmly. Clone size is given for some rows only: seen once, a few or many times, or a class if the clone is expanded.

-	13	many	TRBV11-2	TRBJ2-2	CASSPLRTGELFF	TGTGCCAGCAGCCCCCTACGTACCGGGGAGCTGTTTTTT
TRBD2	14	few	TRBV5-4	TRBJ2-7	CASSSGEREREQYF	TGTGCCAGCAGCTCCGGGGAGCGGGAACGCGAGCAGTACTTC
TRBD1	13	few	TRBV12-3/TRBV12-4	TRBJ1-5	CASTLRGGKPQHF	TGTGCCAGCACCCTGCGAGGGGGCAAGCCCCAGCATTTT
TRBD2	16	many	TRBV6-2/TRBV6-3	TRBJ2-1	CASRPLLVGKRGEQFF	TGTGCCAGCAGACCTCTTCTGGTGGGCAAGCGGGGAGAGCAGTTCTTC
-	16	-	TRBV7-3	TRBJ2-2	CASSLRGRSDTGELFF	TGTGCCAGCAGCTTAAGAGGCAGATCGGACACCGGGGAGCTGTTTTTT
TRBD2	13	-	TRBV13	TRBJ2-3	CASGLASTDTQYF	TGTGCCAGCGGACTAGCGAGCACAGATACGCAGTATTTT
TRBD2	17	many	TRBV4-3	TRBJ2-7	CASSRWGFAGGNYEQYF	TGCGCCAGCAGCCGCTGGGGATTTGCGGGGGGTAACTACGAGCAGTACTTC
-	14	-	TRBV6-1	TRBJ1-4	CASSEIATNEKLFF	TGTGCCAGCAGTGAGATTGCAACTAATGAAAAACTGTTTTTT
-	14	-	TRBV30	TRBJ2-2	CARRRGWDTGELFF	TGTGCCCGTCGGAGGGGCTGGGACACCGGGGAGCTGTTTTTT
TRBD2	15	-	TRBV6-5	TRBJ2-1	CASSQTSGSKHSQFF	TGTGCCAGCAGTCAGACTAGCGGGAGTAAACATTCCCAGTTCTTC
-	13	-	TRBV30	TRBJ1-1	CAWSGTVGTEAFF	TGTGCCTGGAGTGGGACAGTAGGAACTGAAGCTTTCTTT
-	14	-	TRBV18	TRBJ1-1	CASSPPRPHTEAFF	TGTGCCAGCTCACCACCGAGGCCTCACACTGAAGCTTTCTTT
TRBD2	17	-	TRBV5-4	TRBJ2-2	CASSSELTSGNTGELFF	TGTGCCAGCAGCTCGGAGCTGACTAGCGGAAACACCGGGGAGCTGTTTTTT
TRBD2	18	-	TRBV5-1	TRBJ2-3	CASSRRNGLAGGADTQYF	TGCGCCAGCAGCCGGAGAAACGGACTAGCGGGAGGAGCAGATACGCAGTATTTT
-	11	-	TRBV7-9	TRBJ2-5	CASSEDPGEYF	TGTGCCAGCAGCGAGGACCCGGGGGAGTACTTC
-	15	few	TRBV20-1	TRBJ2-6	CSAPDSRSGANVLTF	TGCAGTGCCCCGGACAGCCGCTCTGGGGCCAACGTCCTGACTTTC
-	13	many	TRBV6-2/TRBV6-3	TRBJ1-2	CASRSGGPYGYTF	TGTGCCAGCAGGTCTGGCGGCCCTTATGGCTACACCTTC
-	15	-	TRBV11-2	TRBJ2-2	CASSSTAINTGELFF	TGTGCCAGCAGCTCGACCGCAATAAACACCGGGGAGCTGTTTTTT
-	15	many	TRBV19	TRBJ2-7	CASSIGPVSSYEQYF	TGTGCCAGTAGTATCGGGCCAGTGAGCTCCTACGAGCAGTACTTC
-	16	-	TRBV20-1	TRBJ2-6	CSVPGPVGPGANVLTF	TGCAGTGTCCCGGGACCCGTTGGACCTGGGGCCAACGTCCTGACTTTC
TRBD1	16	few	TRBV9	TRBJ1-1	CASSERTGAMGTEAFF	TGTGCCAGCAGCGAGAGGACAGGGGCGATGGGGACTGAAGCTTTCTTT
TRBD2	14	-	TRBV29-1	TRBJ2-4	CSVAASGRRDIQYF	TGCAGCGTTGCGGCTAGCGGGAGGAGAGACATTCAGTACTTC
TRBD2	16	many	TRBV30	TRBJ2-5	CAWNPVLAGGLETQYF	TGTGCCTGGAACCCCGTCCTAGCGGGAGGTCTAGAGACCCAGTACTTC
-	14	many	TRBV7-3	TRBJ2-4	CASSPGGGLNIQYF	TGTGCCAGCAGCCCAGGGGGAGGGTTAAACATTCAGTACTTC
TRBD2	17	-	TRBV5-1	TRBJ2-1	CASSSSILAGGLGEQFF	TGCGCCAGCAGCTCGTCTATACTAGCGGGGGGGCTTGGTGAGCAGTTCTTC
TRBD2	11	many	TRBV29-1	TRBJ2-3	CSVGSGGAQYF	TGCAGCGTTGGGTCCGGGGGGGCGCAGTATTTT
TRBD1	14	many	TRBV29-1	TRBJ2-1	CSVSTGRVVNEQFF	TGCAGCGTTTCGACAGGGAGAGTTGTAAATGAGCAGTTCTTC
-	14	-	TRBV7-8	TRBJ2-7	CASSSTRTVPEQYF	TGTGCCAGCAGCTCAACTAGAACAGTGCCCGAGCAGTACTTC
-	16	many	TRBV4-2	TRBJ2-4	CASSQGSAIAKNIQYF	TGTGCCAGCAGCCAAGGGTCAGCTATAGCCAAAAACATTCAGTACTTC
-	13	few	TRBV20-1	TRBJ2-4	CSAIKLAKNIQYF	TGCAGTGCTATCAAACTAGCCAAAAACATTCAGTACTTC
TRBD1	15	-	TRBV4-3	TRBJ1-6	CASSLGQDYNSPLHF	TGCGCCAGCAGCCTAGGACAGGACTATAATTCACCCCTCCACTTT
TRBD2	13	many	TRBV7-3	TRBJ2-1	CASGPSGVGEQFF	TGTGCCAGCGGGCCTAGCGGGGTGGGTGAGCAGTTCTTC
TRBD1	13	many	TRBV12-3/TRBV12-4	TRBJ2-1	CASRPTGGNEQFF	TGTGCCAGCAGACCCACAGGGGGCAATGAGCAGTTCTTC
TRBD2	15	many	TRBV20-1	TRBJ2-1	CSAKRLAGGPGEQFF	TGCAGTGCCAAGAGGCTGGCGGGAGGGCCAGGTGAGCAGTTCTTC
TRBD1	17	-	TRBV11-2	TRBJ1-6	CASSFGTGGSYNSPLHF	TGTGCCAGCAGCTTCGGAACAGGGGGCTCCTATAATTCACCCCTCCACTTT
-	12	-	TRBV10-3	TRBJ2-7	CAISGSSYEQYF	TGTGCCATCAGTGGAAGCTCCTACGAACAGTACTTC